The 17 T cell receptor beta chains presented below share a single source sample, sequenced in a study of regulatory T cells in long-lasting Graves disease. Both iRepertoire HTBI primers and Arm-PCR of CDR3 regions were used to build the TCR beta libraries. TCRdb reprocessed the multiplex PCR reads via MiXCR and lists one record per CDR3 protein. The sample yields around 430,000 distinct CDR3 sequences, 20% to 25% seen once. Noted time point: persistent/refractory GD, antithyroid drugs over 5 years with positive TRAb. PBMC-extracted RNA yielded the TCR library. This material consisted of peripheral blood mononuclear cells (PBMCs), taken when the disease was refractory, from a patient treated with antithyroid drugs. The receptors derive from a female donor with Graves disease.

This clonotype was counted only a few times. The chain links TRBV10-3 to TRBJ1-3, with D possibly being TRBD1 (5 bases). The CDR3 runs 15 residues. Germline CDR1 is ENHRY and CDR2 is SYGVKD. V dropped 4 bases and J dropped 13 bases, with 23 bases sitting between them. The CDR3 region is CAISGETGTSFRIYF. CDR3 nucleotides: TGTGCCATCAGTGGGGAGACCGGGACCTCTTTTCGGATATATTTT.

This clonotype showed up many times. This chain connects TRBV2 to TRBJ2-4, with D uncertain. Germline CDR1 is SNHLY and CDR2 is FYNNEI. The CDR3 totals 16 residues. V was pared by 6 bases and J by 0 bases, with 15 bases between. This chain's CDR3 is CASRTPQRLAKNIQYF. CDR3 DNA sequence: TGTGCCAGCAGGACCCCACAGCGACTAGCCAAAAACATTCAGTACTTC.

J is TRBJ1-6 and V is TRBV6-2 or TRBV6-3, with 7 bases matching TRBD1. Germline loops: CDR1 MNHEY, CDR2 SVGEGT. The V gene end was trimmed by 2 bases and the J gene end by 10 bases; junction bases not matched to a gene: 8. The CDR3 covers 15 residues. The CDR3 reads CASSYTLTGASPLHF. The CDR3 coding sequence is TGTGCCAGCAGTTACACACTCACAGGGGCCTCACCCCTCCACTTT.

This clonotype was observed at least ten times. The chain links TRBV6-1 to TRBJ1-2; D is unclear. This CDR3 is 13 amino acids long. The V and J ends lost 7 bases and 2 bases respectively, with 11 bases between them. Germline V lookup: CDR1 MNHNS, CDR2 SASEGT. The CDR3 sequence: CASNSGENYGYTF. DNA of the CDR3: TGTGCCAGCAACTCCGGGGAAAACTATGGCTACACCTTC.

This clonotype was observed a handful of times. The chain is built from TRBV20-1 and TRBJ2-7; TRBD2 aligns across 11 bases. In germline, CDR1 is DFQATT, CDR2 SNEGSKA (reference sequence). This CDR3 comprises 14 residues. J lost 0 bases, V lost 2 bases, and 0 bases had no gene match. This chain's CDR3 is CSARTSGSSYEQYF. CDR3 DNA sequence: TGCAGTGCTAGAACTAGCGGGAGCTCCTACGAGCAGTACTTC.

This clonotype came up many times. This rearrangement joins TRBV28 to TRBJ1-5; D gene unclear. The CDR3 spans 13 residues. V lost 5 bases and J lost 2, with 7 bases in between. In germline, CDR1 is MDHEN, CDR2 SYDVKM. CDR3: CASSDIGNQPQHF. The CDR3 bases are TGTGCCAGCAGTGACATAGGCAATCAGCCCCAGCATTTT.

The chain couples TRBV12-3 or TRBV12-4 to TRBJ2-4, with D maybe TRBD2 (5 bases). The CDR3 totals 20 residues. V was cut by 4 bases and J by 0 bases, with 25 bases left in between. CDR3: CASSSWVLTGSVLAKNIQYF. The CDR3 DNA follows: TGTGCCAGCAGTTCCTGGGTTTTAACGGGATCTGTGTTAGCCAAAAACATTCAGTACTTC.

This clonotype came up many times. This rearrangement joins TRBV6-1 to TRBJ1-5; D unresolved. The CDR3 is made up of 15 amino acids. Germline V CDR1 and CDR2: MNHNS, SASEGT. V lost 5 bases and J lost 8, with 19 bases in between. The CDR3 nucleotides are TGTGCCAGCAGTTACGGCAAAGGACCCCGCGAGCCCCAGCATTTT. This encodes CASSYGKGPREPQHF.

This clonotype was observed many times. This chain uses TRBV7-2 with TRBJ1-1; D is unclear. Between the trimmed V and J ends, which lost 1 base and 1 base, there was a span of 7 bases. The CDR3 length is 14 residues. CDR1 and CDR2 (germline): SGHTA, FQGNSA. The CDR3, as DNA: TGTGCCAGCAGCTTAGAGCTACAGAACACTGAAGCTTTCTTT. It specifies CASSLELQNTEAFF.

This sequence joins TRBV5-6 and TRBJ2-7, with D perhaps TRBD1 (5 bases). Trimming stripped 4 bases from V and 3 bases from J, with 14 bases between. Per germline, CDR1 SGHDT and CDR2 YYEEEE. The CDR3 loop spans 14 amino acids. CDR3 DNA sequence: TGTGCCAGCAGCAACGTAAGAACAGGCTACGAGCAGTACTTC. It specifies CASSNVRTGYEQYF.

This clonotype appeared many times. This chain connects TRBV28 to TRBJ1-2, with 8 positions matching TRBD1. The CDR3 consists of 16 residues. The germline CDR1 and CDR2 sequences are MDHEN and SYDVKM. V was pared by 3 bases and J by 4 bases, with 10 bases of the junction left unmatched. The CDR3 sequence: CASSLSGTGPRYGYTF. CDR3 coding DNA: TGTGCCAGCAGTTTGAGCGGGACAGGTCCTCGCTATGGCTACACCTTC.

This clonotype came up many times. The chain employs TRBV7-2 and TRBJ1-2, with 9 bases lining up with TRBD1. Germline CDR1 and CDR2: SGHTA and FQGNSA. V lost 5 bases, J lost 10 bases, and 11 bases stayed unmatched. CDR3 length: 14 amino acids. CDR3 nucleotides: TGTGCCAGCAGCCCCCCCGGGACAGGGATCTTCTACACCTTC. Translated, it gives CASSPPGTGIFYTF.

This clonotype was detected a few times. The gene calls are TRBV29-1 and TRBJ2-7, with 9 nucleotides matching TRBD1. V lost 6 bases and J lost 5; bases outside the gene matches: 11. The CDR3 consists of 14 residues. Germline V gene lookup returns CDR1 SQVTM and CDR2 ANQGSEA. CDR3 sequence (DNA): TGCAGCGTGGAGAAGGGACAGGGTGATAACGAGCAGTACTTC. Amino acid sequence: CSVEKGQGDNEQYF.

This clonotype occurred many times. The rearrangement joins TRBV28 to TRBJ1-5, with D possibly matching TRBD1 (6 bases). Germline V gives CDR1 MDHEN, CDR2 SYDVKM. The ends were cut back, 4 bases at V and 6 bases at J, with 19 bases in the middle. CDR3 size: 16 residues. In nucleotides, the CDR3 is TGTGCCAGCAGTTCCCAAGGGGGACGAACTTTTCAGCCCCAGCATTTT. It yields the protein CASSSQGGRTFQPQHF.

This clonotype was counted many times. J is TRBJ1-5 and V is TRBV2; 10 bases are shared with TRBD1. The J segment lost 4 bases and the V segment lost 4 bases, leaving 4 bases of the junction unmatched. Per germline, CDR1 SNHLY and CDR2 FYNNEI. This CDR3 has 15 amino acids. The CDR3 bases are TGTGCCAGCAGTGGGGACAGGGGAACGAATCAGCCCCAGCATTTT. Protein sequence: CASSGDRGTNQPQHF.

This clonotype showed up many times. The rearrangement uses TRBV7-2 and TRBJ1-4; TRBD1 matches at 9 bases. This CDR3 region has 16 residues. With 2 bases clipped from V and 7 bases from J, the junction kept 8 bases outside the gene matches. CDR1 SGHTA and CDR2 FQGNSA come from the germline V gene. The DNA for the CDR3 is TGTGCCAGCAGCTTACCGTTGGGACAGGGAGTTGAAAAACTGTTTTTT. It codes for CASSLPLGQGVEKLFF.

The genes are TRBV4-2 and TRBJ2-4; 9 bases align to TRBD2. Per germline, CDR1 LGHNA and CDR2 YNFKEQ. This CDR3 is built from 16 residues. Trimming removed 3 bases from V and 8 bases from J; junction bases left unmatched: 11. DNA of the CDR3: TGTGCCAGCAGCCATCCAATTAGCGGGAGAGGGGACATTCAGTACTTC. Its translation: CASSHPISGRGDIQYF.